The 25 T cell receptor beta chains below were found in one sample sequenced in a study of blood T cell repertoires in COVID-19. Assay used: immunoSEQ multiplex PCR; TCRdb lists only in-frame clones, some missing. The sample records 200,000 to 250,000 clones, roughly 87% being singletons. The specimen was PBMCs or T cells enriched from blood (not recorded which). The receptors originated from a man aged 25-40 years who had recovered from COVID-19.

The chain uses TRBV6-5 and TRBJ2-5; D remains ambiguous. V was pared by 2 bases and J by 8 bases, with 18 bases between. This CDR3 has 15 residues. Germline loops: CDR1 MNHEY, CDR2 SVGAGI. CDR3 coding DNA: TGTGCCAGCAGTTACGACCCGGGTTTGGGTACCACCCAGTACTTC. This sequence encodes CASSYDPGLGTTQYF.

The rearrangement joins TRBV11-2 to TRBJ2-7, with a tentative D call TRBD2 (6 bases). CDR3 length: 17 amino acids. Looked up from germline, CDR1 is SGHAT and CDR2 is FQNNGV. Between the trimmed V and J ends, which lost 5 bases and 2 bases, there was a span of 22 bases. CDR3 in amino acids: CASSPDYAGPWTYEQYF. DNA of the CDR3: TGTGCCAGCAGCCCAGATTATGCGGGACCCTGGACCTACGAGCAGTACTTC.

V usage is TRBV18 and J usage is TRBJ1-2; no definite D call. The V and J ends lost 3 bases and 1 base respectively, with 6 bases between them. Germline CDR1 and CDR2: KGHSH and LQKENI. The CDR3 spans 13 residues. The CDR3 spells CASSPRDNYGYTF. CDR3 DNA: TGTGCCAGCTCACCGAGGGATAACTATGGCTACACCTTC. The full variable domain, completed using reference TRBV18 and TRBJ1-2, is NAGVMQNPRHLVRRRGQEARLRCSPMKGHSHVYWYRQLPEEGLKFMVYLQKENIIDESGMPKERFSAEFPKEGPSILRIQQVVRGDSAAYFCASSPRDNYGYTFGSGTRLTVV.

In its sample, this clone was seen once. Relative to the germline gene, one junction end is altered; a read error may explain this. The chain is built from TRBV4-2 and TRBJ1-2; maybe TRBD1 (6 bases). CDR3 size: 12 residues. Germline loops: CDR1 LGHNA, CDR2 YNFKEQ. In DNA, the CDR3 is TGTGCCAGCAGCCAAAATCAACGCGGACAGCGCTTC. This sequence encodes CASSQNQRGQRF.

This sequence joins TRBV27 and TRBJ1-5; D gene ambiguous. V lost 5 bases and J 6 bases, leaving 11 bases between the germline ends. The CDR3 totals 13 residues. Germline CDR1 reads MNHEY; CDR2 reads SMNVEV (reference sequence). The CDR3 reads CASSVELRQPQHF. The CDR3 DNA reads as TGTGCCAGCAGTGTGGAGCTCCGTCAGCCCCAGCATTTT.

CDR3 in amino acids: CASSQGRGSGNTIYF. The CDR3 DNA is TGCGCCAGCAGCCAAGGCAGGGGATCAGGGAACACCATATATTTT. The chain uses TRBV4-1 and TRBJ1-3; a possible D gene is TRBD1 (6 bases). Germline assignment: CDR1 MGHRA and CDR2 YSYEKL. V dropped 1 base and J dropped 7 bases, with 14 bases sitting between them. This CDR3 has 15 residues.

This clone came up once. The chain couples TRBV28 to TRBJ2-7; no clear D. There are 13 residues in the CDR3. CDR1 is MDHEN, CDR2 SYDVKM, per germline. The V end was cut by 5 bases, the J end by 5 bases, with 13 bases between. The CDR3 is CASSPHNTDEQYF. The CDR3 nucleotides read TGTGCCAGCAGTCCCCACAACACCGACGAGCAGTACTTC.

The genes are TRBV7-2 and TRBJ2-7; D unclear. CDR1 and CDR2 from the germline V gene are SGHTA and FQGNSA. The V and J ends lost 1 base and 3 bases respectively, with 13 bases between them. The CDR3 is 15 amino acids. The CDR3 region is CASSLGAVAIYEQYF. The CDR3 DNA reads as TGTGCCAGCAGCTTAGGGGCTGTCGCAATCTACGAGCAGTACTTC.

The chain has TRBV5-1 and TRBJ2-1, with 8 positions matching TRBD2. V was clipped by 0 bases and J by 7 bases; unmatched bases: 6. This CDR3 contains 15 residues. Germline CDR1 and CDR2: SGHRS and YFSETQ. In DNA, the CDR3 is TGCGCCAGCAGCTTGGTCGGGAGGGTAGCTAATGAGCAGTTCTTC. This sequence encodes CASSLVGRVANEQFF.

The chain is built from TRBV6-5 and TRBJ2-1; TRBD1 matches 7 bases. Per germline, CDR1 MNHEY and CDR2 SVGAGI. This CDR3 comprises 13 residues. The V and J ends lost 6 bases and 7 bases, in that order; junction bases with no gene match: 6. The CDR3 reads CASSPGTVNEQFF. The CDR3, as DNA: TGTGCCAGCAGCCCCGGGACAGTTAATGAGCAGTTCTTC.

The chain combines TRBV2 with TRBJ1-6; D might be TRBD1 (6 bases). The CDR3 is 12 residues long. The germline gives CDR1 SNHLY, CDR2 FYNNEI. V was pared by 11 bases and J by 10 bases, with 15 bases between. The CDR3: CASWGGESPLHF. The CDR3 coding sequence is TGTGCCTCATGGGGGGGCGAGTCACCCCTCCACTTT. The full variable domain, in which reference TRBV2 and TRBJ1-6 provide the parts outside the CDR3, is EPEVTQTPSHQVTQMGQEVILRCVPISNHLYFYWYRQILGQKVEFLVSFYNNEISEKSEIFDDQFSVERPDGSNFTLKIRSTKLEDSAMYFCASWGGESPLHFGNGTRLTVT.

The chain's CDR3 is CASSRPGITEAFF. CDR3 DNA: TGTGCCAGCAGCCGCCCAGGGATCACTGAAGCTTTCTTT. The chain has TRBV13 and TRBJ1-1, with D possibly matching TRBD1 (5 bases). The CDR3 runs to 13 residues. V was clipped by 5 bases and J by 4 bases, with 11 bases between them. Germline V gene lookup returns CDR1 PRHDT and CDR2 FYEKMQ (reference sequence).

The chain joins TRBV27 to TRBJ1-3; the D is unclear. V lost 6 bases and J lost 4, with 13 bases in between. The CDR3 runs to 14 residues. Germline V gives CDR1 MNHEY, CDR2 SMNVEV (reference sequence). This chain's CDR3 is CASRPSPVGNTIYF. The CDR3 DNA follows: TGTGCCAGCAGACCTAGCCCTGTGGGAAACACCATATATTTT.

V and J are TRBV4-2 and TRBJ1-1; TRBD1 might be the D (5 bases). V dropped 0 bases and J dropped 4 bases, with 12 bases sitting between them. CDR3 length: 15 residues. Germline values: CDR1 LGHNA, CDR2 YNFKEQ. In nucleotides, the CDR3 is TGTGCCAGCAGCCAAGATCTAAGACAGTTCACTGAAGCTTTCTTT. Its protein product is CASSQDLRQFTEAFF.

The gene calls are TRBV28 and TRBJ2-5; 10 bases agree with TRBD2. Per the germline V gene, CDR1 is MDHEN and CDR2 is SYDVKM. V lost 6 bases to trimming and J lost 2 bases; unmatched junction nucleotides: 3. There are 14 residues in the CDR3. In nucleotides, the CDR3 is TGTGCCAGCAGACTAGCGGGAACTCAAGAGACCCAGTACTTC. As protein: CASRLAGTQETQYF.

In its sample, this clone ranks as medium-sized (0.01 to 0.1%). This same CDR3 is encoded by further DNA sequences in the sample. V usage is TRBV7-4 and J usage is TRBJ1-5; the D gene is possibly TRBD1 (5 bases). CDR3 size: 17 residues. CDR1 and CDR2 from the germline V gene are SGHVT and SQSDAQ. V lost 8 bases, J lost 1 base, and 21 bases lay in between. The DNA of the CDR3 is TGTGCCAGCCGCGACGGATACGGGGGGGGGAGCAATCAGCCCCAGCATTTT. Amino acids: CASRDGYGGGSNQPQHF.

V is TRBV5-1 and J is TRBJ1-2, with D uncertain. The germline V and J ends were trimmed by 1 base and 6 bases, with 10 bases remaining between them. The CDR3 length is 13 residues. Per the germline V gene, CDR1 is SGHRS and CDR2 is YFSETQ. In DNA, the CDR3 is TGCGCCAGCAGCTTGTCAGTGCTGGATGGCTACACCTTC. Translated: CASSLSVLDGYTF.

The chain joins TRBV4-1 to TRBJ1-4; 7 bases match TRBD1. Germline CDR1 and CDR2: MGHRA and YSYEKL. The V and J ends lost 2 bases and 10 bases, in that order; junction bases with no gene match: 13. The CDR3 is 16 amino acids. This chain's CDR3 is CASSQPLDRAVGKLFF. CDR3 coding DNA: TGCGCCAGCAGCCAACCTCTAGACAGGGCGGTTGGAAAACTGTTTTTT.

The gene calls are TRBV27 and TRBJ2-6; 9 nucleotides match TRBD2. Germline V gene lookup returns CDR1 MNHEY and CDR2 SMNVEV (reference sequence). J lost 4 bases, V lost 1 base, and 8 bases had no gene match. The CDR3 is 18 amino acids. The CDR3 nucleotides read TGTGCCAGCAGTTTATTAGCGATTAGCGGGAGAGGGGCCAACGTCCTGACTTTC. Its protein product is CASSLLAISGRGANVLTF.

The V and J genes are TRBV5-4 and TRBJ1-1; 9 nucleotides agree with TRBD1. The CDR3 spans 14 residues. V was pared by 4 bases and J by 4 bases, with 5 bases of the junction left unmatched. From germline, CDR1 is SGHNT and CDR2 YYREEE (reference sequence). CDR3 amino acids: CASSRTGVSTEAFF. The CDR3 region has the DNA TGTGCCAGCAGCAGGACAGGGGTTAGCACTGAAGCTTTCTTT. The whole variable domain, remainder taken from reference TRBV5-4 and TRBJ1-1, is ETGVTQSPTHLIKTRGQQVTLRCSSQSGHNTVSWYQQALGQGPQFIFQYYREEENGRGNFPPRFSGLQFPNYSSELNVNALELDDSALYLCASSRTGVSTEAFFGQGTRLTVV.

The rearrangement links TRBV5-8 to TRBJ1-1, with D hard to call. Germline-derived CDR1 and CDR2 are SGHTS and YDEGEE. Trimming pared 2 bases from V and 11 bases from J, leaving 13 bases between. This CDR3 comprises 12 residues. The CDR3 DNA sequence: TGTGCCAGCAGCTTCGACTCCCGGGTTGCTTTCTTT. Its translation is CASSFDSRVAFF.

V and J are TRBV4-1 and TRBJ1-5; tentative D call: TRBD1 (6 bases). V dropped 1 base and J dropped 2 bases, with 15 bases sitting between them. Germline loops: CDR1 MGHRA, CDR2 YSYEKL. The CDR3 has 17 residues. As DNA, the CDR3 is TGCGCCAGCAGCCAAGCAATACGGGGGGCTGGCAATCAGCCCCAGCATTTT. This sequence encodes CASSQAIRGAGNQPQHF.

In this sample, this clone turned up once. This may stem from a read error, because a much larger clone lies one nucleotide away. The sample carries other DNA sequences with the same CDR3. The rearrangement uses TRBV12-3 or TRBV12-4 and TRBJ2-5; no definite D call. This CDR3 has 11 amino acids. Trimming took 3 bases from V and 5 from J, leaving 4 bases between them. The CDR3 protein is CASSFRETQYF. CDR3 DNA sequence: TGTGCCAGCAGTTTCAGGGAGACCCAGTACTTC.

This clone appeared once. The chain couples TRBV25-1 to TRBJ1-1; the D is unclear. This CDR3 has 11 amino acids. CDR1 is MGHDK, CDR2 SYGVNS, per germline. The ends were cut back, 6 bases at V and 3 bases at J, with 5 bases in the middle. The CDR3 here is CASRADTEAFF. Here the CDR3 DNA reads TGTGCCAGCAGGGCAGACACTGAAGCTTTCTTT.

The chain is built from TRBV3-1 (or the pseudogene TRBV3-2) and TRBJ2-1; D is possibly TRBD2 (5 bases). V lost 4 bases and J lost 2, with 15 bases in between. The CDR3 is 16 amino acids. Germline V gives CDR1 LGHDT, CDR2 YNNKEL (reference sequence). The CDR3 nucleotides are TGTGCCAGCAGCCCCGCTGGAACGGAGGCCTACAATGAGCAGTTCTTC. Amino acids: CASSPAGTEAYNEQFF.